The entry below gives a single T cell receptor (beta chain) sequence along with its context. Its antigen is currently unknown. These data belong to a study of blood T cells in healthy people across ages. The ends lost 6 bases at V and 8 bases at J; junction bases unmatched: 16. CDR3 length: 17 amino acids. Germline CDR1 and CDR2: MNHNS and SASEGT. Overall study results and limits: The study found more naive CD4+ cells and higher diversity in long-lived than aged donors.

Next came a second PCR, run for about 7 to 12 cycles, which used a sample-barcoded 5' primer along with a J-beta primer mix. TCRdb re-called the 5' RACE reads through MiXCR, storing one row per CDR3 protein. In the table there are approximately 790,000 distinct CDR3 sequences, 62% of which are singletons. PBMCs numbering at least 7 million were isolated per sample. The clonotype comes from a man aged 25-45 years in good health. The chain recombines TRBV6-1 with TRBJ2-1; 10 bases agree with TRBD1. What was sequenced was blood. In nucleotides, the CDR3 is TGTGCCAGCAGCCCCCCCACCCCGGGACAGGGGATCTATGAGCAGTTCTTC. Its translation is CASSPPTPGQGIYEQFF.